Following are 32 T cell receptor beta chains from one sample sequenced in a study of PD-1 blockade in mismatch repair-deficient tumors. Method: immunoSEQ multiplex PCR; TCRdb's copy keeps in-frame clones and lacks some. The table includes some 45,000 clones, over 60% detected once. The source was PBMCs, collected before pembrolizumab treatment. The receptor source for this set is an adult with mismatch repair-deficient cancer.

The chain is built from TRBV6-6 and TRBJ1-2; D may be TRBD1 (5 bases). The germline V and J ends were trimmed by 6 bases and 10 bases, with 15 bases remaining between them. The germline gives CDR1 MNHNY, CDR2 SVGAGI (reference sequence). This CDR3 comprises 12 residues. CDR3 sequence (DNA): TGTGCCAGCAGCCTGACAGTGACCAACTACACCTTC. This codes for CASSLTVTNYTF.

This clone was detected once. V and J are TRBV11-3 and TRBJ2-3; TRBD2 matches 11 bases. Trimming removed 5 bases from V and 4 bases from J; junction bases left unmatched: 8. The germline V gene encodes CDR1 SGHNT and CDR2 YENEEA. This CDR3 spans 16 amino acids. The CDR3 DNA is TGTGCCAGCAGCCCTCGACTAGCGGGATACCCAGATACGCAGTATTTT. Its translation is CASSPRLAGYPDTQYF.

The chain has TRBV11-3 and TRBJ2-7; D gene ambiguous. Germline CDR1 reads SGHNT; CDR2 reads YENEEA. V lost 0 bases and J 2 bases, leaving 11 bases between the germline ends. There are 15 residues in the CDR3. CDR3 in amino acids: CASSLDLERAYEQYF. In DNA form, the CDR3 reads TGTGCCAGCAGCTTAGATCTGGAAAGGGCCTACGAGCAGTACTTC. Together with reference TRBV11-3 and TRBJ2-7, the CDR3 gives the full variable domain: EAGVVQSPRYKIIEKKQPVAFWCNPISGHNTLYWYLQNLGQGPELLIRYENEEAVDDSQLPKDRFSAERLKGVDSTLKIQPAELGDSAVYLCASSLDLERAYEQYFGPGTRLTVT.

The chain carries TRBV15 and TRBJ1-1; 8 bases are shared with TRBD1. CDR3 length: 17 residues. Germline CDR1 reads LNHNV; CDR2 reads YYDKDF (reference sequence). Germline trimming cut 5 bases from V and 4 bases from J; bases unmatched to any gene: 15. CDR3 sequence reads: CATSERTRTGGGTEAFF. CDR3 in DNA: TGTGCCACCAGCGAACGAACCAGAACAGGGGGGGGCACTGAAGCTTTCTTT.

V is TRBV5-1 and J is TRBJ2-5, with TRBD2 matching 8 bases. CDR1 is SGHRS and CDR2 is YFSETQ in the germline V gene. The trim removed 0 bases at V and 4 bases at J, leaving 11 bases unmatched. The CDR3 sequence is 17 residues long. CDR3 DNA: TGCGCCAGCAGCTTGGCCGGGACTAGTGGGTTAGTAGAGACCCAGTACTTC. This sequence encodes CASSLAGTSGLVETQYF.

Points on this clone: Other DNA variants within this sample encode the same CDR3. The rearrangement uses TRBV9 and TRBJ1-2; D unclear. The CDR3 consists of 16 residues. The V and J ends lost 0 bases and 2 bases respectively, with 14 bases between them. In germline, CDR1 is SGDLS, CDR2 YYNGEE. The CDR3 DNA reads TGTGCCAGCAGCGTAGAGGTTTGGGGAGGGAACTATGGCTACACCTTC. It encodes CASSVEVWGGNYGYTF.

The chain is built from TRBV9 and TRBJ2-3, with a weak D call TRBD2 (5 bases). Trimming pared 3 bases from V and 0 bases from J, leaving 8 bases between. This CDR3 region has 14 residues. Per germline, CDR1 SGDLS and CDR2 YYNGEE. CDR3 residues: CASSAGTSTDTQYF. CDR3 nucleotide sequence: TGTGCCAGCAGCGCGGGAACTAGCACAGATACGCAGTATTTT.

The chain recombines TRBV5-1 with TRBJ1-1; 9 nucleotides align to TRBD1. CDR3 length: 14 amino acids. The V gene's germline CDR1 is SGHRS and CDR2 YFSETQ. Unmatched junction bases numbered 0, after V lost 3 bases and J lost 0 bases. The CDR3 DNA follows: TGCGCCAGCAGCTGGACAGGGGTGAACACTGAAGCTTTCTTT. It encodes CASSWTGVNTEAFF.

The CDR3 here is CASSRDLAGSETQYF. The CDR3 nucleotides are TGTGCCAGCAGTAGAGACCTAGCGGGATCGGAGACCCAGTACTTC. The V gene is TRBV6-1, the J gene TRBJ2-5, with 9 bases matching TRBD2. This CDR3 contains 15 residues. V was clipped by 5 bases and J by 5 bases; unmatched bases: 9. Looked up from germline, CDR1 is MNHNS and CDR2 is SASEGT.

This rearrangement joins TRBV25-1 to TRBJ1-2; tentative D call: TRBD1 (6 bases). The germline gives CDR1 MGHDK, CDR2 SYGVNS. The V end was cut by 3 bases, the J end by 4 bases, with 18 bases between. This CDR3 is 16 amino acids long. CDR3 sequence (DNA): TGTGCCAGCAGTGACCGCGGCAGGACAGCAGGCTATGGCTACACCTTC. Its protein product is CASSDRGRTAGYGYTF.

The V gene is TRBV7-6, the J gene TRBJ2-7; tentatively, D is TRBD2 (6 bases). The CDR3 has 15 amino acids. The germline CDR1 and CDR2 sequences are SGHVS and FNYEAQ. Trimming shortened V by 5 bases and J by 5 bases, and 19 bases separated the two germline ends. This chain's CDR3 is CASSASSRWGDEQYF. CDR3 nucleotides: TGTGCCAGCAGCGCGAGTAGCAGGTGGGGGGACGAGCAGTACTTC.

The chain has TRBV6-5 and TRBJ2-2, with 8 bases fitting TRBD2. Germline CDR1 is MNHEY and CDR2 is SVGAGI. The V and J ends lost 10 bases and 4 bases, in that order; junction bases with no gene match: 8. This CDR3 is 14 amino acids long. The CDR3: CAISGRAGTGELFF. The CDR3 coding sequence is TGTGCCATCTCCGGGAGGGCCGGCACCGGGGAGCTGTTTTTT.

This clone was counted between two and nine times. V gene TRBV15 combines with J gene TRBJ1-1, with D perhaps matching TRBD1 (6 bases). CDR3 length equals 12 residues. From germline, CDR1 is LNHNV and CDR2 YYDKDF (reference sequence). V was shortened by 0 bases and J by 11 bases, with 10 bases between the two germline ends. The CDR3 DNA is TGTGCCACCAGCAGAGATGGGACACGGGCTTTCTTT. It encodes CATSRDGTRAFF.

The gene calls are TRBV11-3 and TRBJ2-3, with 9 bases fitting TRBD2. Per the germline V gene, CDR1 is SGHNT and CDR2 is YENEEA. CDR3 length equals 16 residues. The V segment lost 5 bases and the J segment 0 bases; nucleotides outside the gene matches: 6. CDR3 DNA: TGTGCCAGCAGCCCAGGACTAGCGACTAGCACAGATACGCAGTATTTT. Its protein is CASSPGLATSTDTQYF. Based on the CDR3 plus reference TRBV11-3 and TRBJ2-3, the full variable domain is EAGVVQSPRYKIIEKKQPVAFWCNPISGHNTLYWYLQNLGQGPELLIRYENEEAVDDSQLPKDRFSAERLKGVDSTLKIQPAELGDSAVYLCASSPGLATSTDTQYFGPGTRLTVL.

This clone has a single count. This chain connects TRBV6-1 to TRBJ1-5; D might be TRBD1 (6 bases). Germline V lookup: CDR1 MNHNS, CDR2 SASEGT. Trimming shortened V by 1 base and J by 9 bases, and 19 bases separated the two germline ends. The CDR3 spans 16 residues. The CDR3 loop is CASSEVGGRVTRPQHF. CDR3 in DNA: TGTGCCAGCAGTGAAGTGGGGGGGCGCGTCACTCGGCCCCAGCATTTT.

The CDR3 sequence is CASSLVPSAAIQETQYF. CDR3 nucleotides: TGTGCCAGCAGCTTGGTGCCCAGCGCTGCGATTCAAGAGACCCAGTACTTC. The rearrangement links TRBV5-5 to TRBJ2-5; no clear D. CDR3 length: 17 amino acids. Germline CDR1 is SGHKS and CDR2 is YYEKEE (reference sequence). V lost 0 bases to trimming and J lost 2 bases, with 17 bases between them.

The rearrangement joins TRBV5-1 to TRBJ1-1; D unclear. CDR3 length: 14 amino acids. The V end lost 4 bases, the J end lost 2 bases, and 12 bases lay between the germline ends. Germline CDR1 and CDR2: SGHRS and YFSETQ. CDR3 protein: CASSARFSNTEAFF. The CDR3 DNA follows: TGCGCCAGCAGCGCCAGGTTCAGTAACACTGAAGCTTTCTTT. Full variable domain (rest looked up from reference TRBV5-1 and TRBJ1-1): KAGVTQTPRYLIKTRGQQVTLSCSPISGHRSVSWYQQTPGQGLQFLFEYFSETQRNKGNFPGRFSGRQFSNSRSEMNVSTLELGDSALYLCASSARFSNTEAFFGQGTRLTVV.

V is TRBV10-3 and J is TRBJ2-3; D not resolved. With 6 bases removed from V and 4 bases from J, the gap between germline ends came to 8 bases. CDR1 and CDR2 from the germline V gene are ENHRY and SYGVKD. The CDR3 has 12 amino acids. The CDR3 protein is CAIRDPSDTQYF. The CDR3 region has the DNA TGTGCCATCAGAGACCCATCAGATACGCAGTATTTT.

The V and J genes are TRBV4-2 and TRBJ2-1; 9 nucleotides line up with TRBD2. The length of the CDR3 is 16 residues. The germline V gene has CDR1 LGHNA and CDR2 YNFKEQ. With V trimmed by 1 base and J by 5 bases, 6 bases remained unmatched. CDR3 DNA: TGTGCCAGCAGCCAAGTTGGTTCTAGCGGGAACAATGAGCAGTTCTTC. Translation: CASSQVGSSGNNEQFF.

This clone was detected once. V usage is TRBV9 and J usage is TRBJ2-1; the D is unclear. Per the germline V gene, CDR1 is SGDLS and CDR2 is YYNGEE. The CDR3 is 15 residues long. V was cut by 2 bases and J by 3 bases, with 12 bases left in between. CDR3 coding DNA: TGTGCCAGCAGCGTCCGAGACATCAGCTACAATGAGCAGTTCTTC. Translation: CASSVRDISYNEQFF.

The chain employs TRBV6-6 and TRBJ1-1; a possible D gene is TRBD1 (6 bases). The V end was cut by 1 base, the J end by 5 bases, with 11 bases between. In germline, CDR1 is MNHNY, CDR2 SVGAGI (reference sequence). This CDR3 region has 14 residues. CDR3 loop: CASSYWEGGTEAFF. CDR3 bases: TGTGCCAGCAGTTACTGGGAAGGGGGGACTGAAGCTTTCTTT.

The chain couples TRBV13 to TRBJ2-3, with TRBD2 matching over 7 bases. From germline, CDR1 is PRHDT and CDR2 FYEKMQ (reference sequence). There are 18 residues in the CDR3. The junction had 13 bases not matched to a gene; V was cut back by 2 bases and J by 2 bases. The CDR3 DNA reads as TGTGCCAGCAGCTTAAGTCACCGGCGGGAGTCCCCCACAGATACGCAGTATTTT. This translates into CASSLSHRRESPTDTQYF.

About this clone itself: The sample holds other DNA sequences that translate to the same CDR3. The CDR3 reads CSVEDIGGTEAFF. CDR3 bases: TGCAGCGTTGAAGATATCGGGGGCACTGAAGCTTTCTTT. This chain links TRBV29-1 with TRBJ1-1; TRBD1 might be the D (5 bases). CDR1 SQVTM and CDR2 ANQGSEA come from the germline V gene. The CDR3 covers 13 residues. The V and J ends lost 0 bases and 4 bases respectively, with 9 bases between them.

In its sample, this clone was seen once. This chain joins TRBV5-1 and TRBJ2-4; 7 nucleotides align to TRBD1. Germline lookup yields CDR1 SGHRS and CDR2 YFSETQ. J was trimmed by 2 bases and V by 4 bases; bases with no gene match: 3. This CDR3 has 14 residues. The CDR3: CASSLGQSKNIQYF. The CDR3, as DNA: TGCGCCAGCAGCCTGGGACAGTCCAAAAACATTCAGTACTTC. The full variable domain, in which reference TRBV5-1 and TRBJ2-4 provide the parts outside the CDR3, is KAGVTQTPRYLIKTRGQQVTLSCSPISGHRSVSWYQQTPGQGLQFLFEYFSETQRNKGNFPGRFSGRQFSNSRSEMNVSTLELGDSALYLCASSLGQSKNIQYFGAGTRLSVL.

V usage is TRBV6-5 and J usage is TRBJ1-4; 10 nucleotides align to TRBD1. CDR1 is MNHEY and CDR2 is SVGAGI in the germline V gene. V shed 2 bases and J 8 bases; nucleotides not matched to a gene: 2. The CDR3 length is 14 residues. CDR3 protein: CASSYGTGVEKLFF. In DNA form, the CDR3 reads TGTGCCAGCAGTTACGGGACAGGGGTAGAAAAACTGTTTTTT.

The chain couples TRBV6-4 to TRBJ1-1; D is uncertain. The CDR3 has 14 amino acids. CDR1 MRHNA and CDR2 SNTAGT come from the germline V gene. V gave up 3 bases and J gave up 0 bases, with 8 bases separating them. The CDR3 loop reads CASSEEAMNTEAFF. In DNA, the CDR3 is TGTGCCAGCAGTGAAGAGGCAATGAACACTGAAGCTTTCTTT.

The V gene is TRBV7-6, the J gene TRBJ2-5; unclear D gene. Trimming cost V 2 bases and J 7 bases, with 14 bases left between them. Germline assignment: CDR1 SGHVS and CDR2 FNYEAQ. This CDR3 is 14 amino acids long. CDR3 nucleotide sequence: TGTGCCAGCAGCTTATCTTCCCAGGTCGCGACCCAGTACTTC. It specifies CASSLSSQVATQYF.

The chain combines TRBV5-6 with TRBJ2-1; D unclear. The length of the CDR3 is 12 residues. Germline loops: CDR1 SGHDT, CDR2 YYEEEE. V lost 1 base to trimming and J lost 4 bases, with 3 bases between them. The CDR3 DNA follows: TGTGCCAGCAGCTTGAGATACAATGAGCAGTTCTTC. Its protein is CASSLRYNEQFF.

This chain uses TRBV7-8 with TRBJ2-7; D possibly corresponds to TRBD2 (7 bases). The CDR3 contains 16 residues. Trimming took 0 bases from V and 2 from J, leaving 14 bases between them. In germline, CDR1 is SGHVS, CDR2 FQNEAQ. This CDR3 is CASSLAGGRDTYEQYF. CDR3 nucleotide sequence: TGTGCCAGCAGCTTAGCGGGAGGGCGGGACACCTACGAGCAGTACTTC.

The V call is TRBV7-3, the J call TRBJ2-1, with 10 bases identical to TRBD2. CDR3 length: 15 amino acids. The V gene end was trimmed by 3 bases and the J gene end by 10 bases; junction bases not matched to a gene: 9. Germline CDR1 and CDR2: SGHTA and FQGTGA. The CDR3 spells CASSLTSGSSDEQFF. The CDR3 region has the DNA TGTGCCAGCAGCTTGACTAGCGGGTCATCTGACGAGCAGTTCTTC.

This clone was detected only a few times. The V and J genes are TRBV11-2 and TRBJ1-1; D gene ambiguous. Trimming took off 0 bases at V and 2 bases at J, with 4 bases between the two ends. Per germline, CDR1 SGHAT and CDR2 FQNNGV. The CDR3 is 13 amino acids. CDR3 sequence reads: CASSLDRNTEAFF. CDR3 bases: TGTGCCAGCAGCTTAGACAGAAACACTGAAGCTTTCTTT.

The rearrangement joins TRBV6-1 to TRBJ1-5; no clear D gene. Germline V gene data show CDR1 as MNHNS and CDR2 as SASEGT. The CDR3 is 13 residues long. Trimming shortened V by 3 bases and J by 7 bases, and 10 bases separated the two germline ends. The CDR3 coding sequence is TGTGCCAGCAGTGAGTCTCAAGAACAGCCCCAGCATTTT. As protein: CASSESQEQPQHF.